Listed here are 20 T cell receptor beta chains from one sample, sequenced in a study of T cell changes during pregnancy in multiple sclerosis. Profiling relied on immunoSEQ multiplex PCR, and the TCRdb table lists in-frame clones only, not all of them. The sample yields around 31,000 clones, 87% seen once. The input for sequencing was CD8+ T cells from peripheral blood mononuclear cells, taken in the first trimester of pregnancy. Receptors originate from a female donor with multiple sclerosis, enrolled in a pregnancy study.

V and J are TRBV9 and TRBJ2-7; D is undetermined. Germline V gives CDR1 SGDLS, CDR2 YYNGEE. With 1 base removed from V and 3 bases from J, the gap between germline ends came to 14 bases. The CDR3 loop spans 15 amino acids. CDR3 loop: CASSVLQWPFYEQYF. The CDR3 DNA reads TGTGCCAGCAGCGTATTACAGTGGCCTTTCTACGAGCAGTACTTC.

The J gene is TRBJ2-7, the V gene TRBV28; no firm D call. This CDR3 has 12 amino acids. Trimming shortened V by 6 bases and J by 3 bases, and 9 bases separated the two germline ends. Per the germline V gene, CDR1 is MDHEN and CDR2 is SYDVKM. The chain's CDR3 is CASSRIHYEQYF. The CDR3 DNA sequence: TGTGCCAGCAGCAGGATCCACTACGAGCAGTACTTC.

A single count supports this clone. V gene TRBV11-1 combines with J gene TRBJ2-5; TRBD2 matches at 11 bases. The CDR3 is 14 residues long. The germline V gene encodes CDR1 SGHAT and CDR2 FQDESV (reference sequence). The V and J ends lost 5 bases and 5 bases, in that order; junction bases with no gene match: 4. The CDR3 region has the DNA TGTGCCAGCAGCCCACTAGCGGGGGCGGAGACCCAGTACTTC. It specifies CASSPLAGAETQYF. The entire variable domain, with the rest obtained from reference TRBV11-1 and TRBJ2-5, is as follows: EAEVAQSPRYKITEKSQAVAFWCDPISGHATLYWYRQILGQGPELLVQFQDESVVDDSQLPKDRFSAERLKGVDSTLKIQPAELGDSAMYLCASSPLAGAETQYFGPGTRLLVL.

This clone is a singleton in its sample. The gene calls are TRBV2 and TRBJ1-5; 12 positions agree with TRBD1. The germline V gene has CDR1 SNHLY and CDR2 FYNNEI. The junction had 11 bases not matched to a gene; V was cut back by 5 bases and J by 3 bases. This CDR3 is 18 amino acids long. This CDR3 reads CASSSGTGGYVLNQPQHF. DNA of the CDR3: TGTGCCAGCAGTTCCGGGACAGGGGGCTACGTGCTCAATCAGCCCCAGCATTTT.

The gene calls are TRBV6-1 and TRBJ1-5; no clear D gene. CDR1 is MNHNS, CDR2 SASEGT, per germline. The germline V and J ends were trimmed by 6 bases and 7 bases, with 16 bases remaining between them. The CDR3 is 14 amino acids. The CDR3 DNA is TGTGCCAGCAGGGAGGCGGGGTCTGGACAGCCCCAGCATTTT. Translation: CASREAGSGQPQHF.

This clone was found a few times. V and J are TRBV28 and TRBJ1-4, with D maybe TRBD1 (6 bases). Germline CDR1 reads MDHEN; CDR2 reads SYDVKM. V was pared by 5 bases and J by 8 bases, with 15 bases between. CDR3 length: 14 residues. CDR3 DNA sequence: TGTGCCAGCAGTAGGACAGTAAATGGCGAAAAACTGTTTTTT. Its translation: CASSRTVNGEKLFF.

The CDR3 DNA follows: TGTGCCAGCAGCCTTATAGCGGGAGGGAACAATGAGCAGTTCTTC. Protein product: CASSLIAGGNNEQFF. The rearrangement links TRBV7-3 to TRBJ2-1; 11 nucleotides align to TRBD2. CDR1 and CDR2 (germline): SGHTA, FQGTGA. This CDR3 has 15 residues. V lost 5 bases, J lost 5 bases, and 5 bases stayed unmatched.

The V call is TRBV7-9, the J call TRBJ2-1, with 14 positions matching TRBD2. CDR1 is SEHNR, CDR2 FQNEAQ, per germline (reference sequence). This CDR3 is built from 16 residues. With V trimmed by 6 bases and J by 4 bases, 5 bases remained unmatched. CDR3 coding DNA: TGTGCCAGCAGTTCGACTAGCGGGGGGGCGTACAATGAGCAGTTCTTC. Translating gives CASSSTSGGAYNEQFF. The full variable domain, its missing parts supplied by reference TRBV7-9 and TRBJ2-1, is DTGVSQNPRHKITKRGQNVTFRCDPISEHNRLYWYRQTLGQGPEFLTYFQNEAQLEKSRLLSDRFSAERPKGSFSTLEIQRTEQGDSAMYLCASSSTSGGAYNEQFFGPGTRLTVL.

The chain links TRBV9 to TRBJ2-7; TRBD2 matches 9 bases. The CDR3 covers 14 residues. Germline V gene data show CDR1 as SGDLS and CDR2 as YYNGEE. The junction had 2 bases not matched to a gene; V was cut back by 1 base and J by 3 bases. The CDR3 sequence is CASSVTSGFYEQYF. The CDR3 DNA reads as TGTGCCAGCAGCGTAACTAGCGGGTTCTACGAGCAGTACTTC. Combining the CDR3 with reference TRBV9 and TRBJ2-7 gives the whole variable domain DSGVTQTPKHLITATGQRVTLRCSPRSGDLSVYWYQQSLDQGLQFLIQYYNGEERAKGNILERFSAQQFPDLHSELNLSSLELGDSALYFCASSVTSGFYEQYFGPGTRLTVT.

This clone has a handful of counts. The chain links TRBV10-3 to TRBJ1-3, with D perhaps TRBD1 (5 bases). Trimming pared 5 bases from V and 4 bases from J, leaving 15 bases between. The CDR3 runs 15 residues. The germline V gene encodes CDR1 ENHRY and CDR2 SYGVKD. This CDR3 is CAISTWTRQGNTIYF. CDR3 bases: TGTGCCATCAGTACCTGGACAAGGCAGGGAAACACCATATATTTT.

The chain joins TRBV11-2 to TRBJ2-2, with 8 bases lining up with TRBD1. V trimming: 5 bases; J trimming: 6 bases; junction bases outside the gene matches: 8. This CDR3 comprises 15 residues. Germline V lookup: CDR1 SGHAT, CDR2 FQNNGV. The DNA of the CDR3 is TGTGCCAGCAGCCCCGGACAGGGCGGTCCCGGGGAGCTGTTTTTT. Translated: CASSPGQGGPGELFF.

The chain recombines TRBV30 with TRBJ2-2, with D maybe TRBD2 (6 bases). CDR1 is GTSNPN, CDR2 SVGIG, per germline (reference sequence). V was clipped by 0 bases and J by 1 base, with 9 bases between them. This CDR3 region has 15 residues. CDR3 in DNA: TGTGCCTGGAGTGTATGGAGGGAGAACACCGGGGAGCTGTTTTTT. This gives the protein CAWSVWRENTGELFF.

The chain uses TRBV7-3 and TRBJ1-1; 7 nucleotides align to TRBD1. V shed 3 bases, J shed 4 bases, and the junction held 11 bases outside the gene matches. Germline CDR1 SGHTA, CDR2 FQGTGA. The CDR3 loop spans 16 amino acids. CDR3 region: CASSLEDRLGGTEAFF. The CDR3 DNA reads as TGTGCCAGCAGCTTGGAGGACAGGCTAGGCGGCACTGAAGCTTTCTTT. Together with reference TRBV7-3 and TRBJ1-1, the CDR3 gives the full variable domain: GAGVSQTPSNKVTEKGKYVELRCDPISGHTALYWYRQSLGQGPEFLIYFQGTGAADDSGLPNDRFFAVRPEGSVSTLKIQRTERGDSAVYLCASSLEDRLGGTEAFFGQGTRLTVV.

This clone has only one observation. The rearrangement uses TRBV11-3 and TRBJ1-6; D perhaps matches TRBD1 (6 bases). The CDR3 consists of 18 residues. Trimming took 2 bases from V and 11 from J, leaving 25 bases between them. Germline V gene sequence: CDR1 SGHNT, CDR2 YENEEA. DNA of the CDR3: TGTGCCAGCAGCTTATATAGTGGGGGCCACGGCCCAGAGGCACCCCTCCACTTT. Translating gives CASSLYSGGHGPEAPLHF.

V is TRBV6-1 and J is TRBJ1-1, with TRBD1 matching 7 bases. V trimming: 10 bases; J trimming: 5 bases; junction bases outside the gene matches: 4. The germline CDR1 and CDR2 sequences are MNHNS and SASEGT. The CDR3 is 11 amino acids. In DNA form, the CDR3 reads TGTGCCACCAGGGGGGGAACTGAAGCTTTCTTT. It is translated as CATRGGTEAFF.

The rearrangement uses TRBV5-6 and TRBJ1-3, with D possibly being TRBD1 (5 bases). The CDR3 contains 15 residues. Germline assignment: CDR1 SGHDT and CDR2 YYEEEE. The V gene lost 4 bases and the J gene lost 0 bases, with 11 bases spanning the gap. This CDR3 reads CASSKGLSSGNTIYF. DNA of the CDR3: TGTGCCAGCAGCAAGGGACTGAGCTCTGGAAACACCATATATTTT.

This clone was seen just once. This rearrangement joins TRBV19 to TRBJ1-1; 7 bases align to TRBD1. The CDR3 has 18 residues. Germline V gene lookup returns CDR1 LNHDA and CDR2 SQIVND (reference sequence). V gave up 5 bases and J gave up 1 base; unmatched junction bases: 16. The CDR3: CASSAGGGQSVRNTEAFF. As DNA, the CDR3 is TGTGCCAGTAGTGCGGGGGGGGGACAGAGTGTGAGGAACACTGAAGCTTTCTTT.

The V gene is TRBV7-3, the J gene TRBJ2-5; tentative D call: TRBD2 (6 bases). This CDR3 is built from 15 residues. Germline V lookup: CDR1 SGHTA, CDR2 FQGTGA. The V end was cut by 0 bases, the J end by 1 base, with 9 bases between. The CDR3 sequence is CASSLTGGFQETQYF. The DNA for the CDR3 is TGTGCCAGCAGCTTAACGGGGGGATTCCAAGAGACCCAGTACTTC.

The rearrangement links TRBV11-1 to TRBJ2-1; D may be TRBD1 (5 bases). From germline, CDR1 is SGHAT and CDR2 FQDESV (reference sequence). This CDR3 comprises 17 residues. V lost 2 bases, J lost 4 bases, and 18 bases lay in between. The DNA of the CDR3 is TGTGCCAGCAGCTTATTAAGGGAAACCACAGGTTACAATGAGCAGTTCTTC. Protein: CASSLLRETTGYNEQFF. Drawing the rest from reference TRBV11-1 and TRBJ2-1, the complete variable domain is EAEVAQSPRYKITEKSQAVAFWCDPISGHATLYWYRQILGQGPELLVQFQDESVVDDSQLPKDRFSAERLKGVDSTLKIQPAELGDSAMYLCASSLLRETTGYNEQFFGPGTRLTVL.

V usage is TRBV9 and J usage is TRBJ2-7; 9 nucleotides align to TRBD1. Trimming at V came to 4 bases and at J to 0 bases, leaving 5 bases not matched to a gene. The CDR3 sequence is 15 residues long. Germline V CDR1 and CDR2: SGDLS, YYNGEE. CDR3 sequence reads: CASSIGQGSSYEQYF. The CDR3 DNA reads TGTGCCAGCAGCATCGGACAGGGGTCCTCCTACGAGCAGTACTTC.